This TCR beta chain is drawn from a study of T cells after yellow fever vaccination (dated by TCRdb to between 2018 and 2021). Background on the whole study: The SMART-Seq v4 Ultra Low Input RNA kit was used to prepare libraries from fractions with low cell numbers. To track T-cell clones before and after primary and booster YFV17D yellow fever vaccination, bulk TCR alpha and beta repertoires were sequenced longitudinally. Bulk PBMC replicates and cell subsets were isolated from blood drawn at multiple timepoints before and after both primary and secondary immunization. Two healthy male donors, one aged 18 to 29 and one aged 30 to 40 years, made up the cohort. The full study reports these points: A small fraction of clonotypes showed up in both the CD4 and CD8 compartments, probably as a result of convergent recombination. The secondary T-cell response was weaker than the primary response but faster, peaking on day 5 instead of day 15. Computational filtering was needed because FACS-sorted repertoires could contain abundant contaminating clonotypes from the bulk population. Because the study included only two donors, the extent to which the findings can be generalized is limited. Most clones expanded after primary vaccination were re-detected after the booster (almost 98% of CD4 and around 88% of CD8), suggesting broad memory maintenance.

This clonotype was seen only a few times. It has no known antigen specificity. One base away there is no much larger clone; base qualities are not given. The treatment or condition label of this sample denotes: live attenuated yellow fever vaccine strain. At every blood-draw timepoint, two biological replicates of bulk PBMCs were collected. PBMCs were isolated from peripheral blood using a standard Ficoll-Paque protocol. TriZol was used to extract RNA from bulk PBMCs, CD4 and CD8 fractions, and dextramer-positive and dextramer-negative fractions. From the cysteine up to the phenylalanine, the CDR3 has a length of 13 residues. Only the CDR3 portion is preserved as DNA: 39 bases, with reading frame beginning at the first base. From the germline V gene, CDR1 is ENHRY and CDR2 is SYGVKD. Trimmed from V: 6 bases; trimmed from J: 5 bases; junction bases lacking a gene match: 4. TCR cDNA was synthesized by 5'RACE template switching, through which a universal primer site and unique molecular identifiers were introduced. Priming for cDNA synthesis came from both the TCR alpha and TCR beta constant segments. Library amplification used two PCR steps, and the second PCR step added sample barcodes and sequencing adapters. Sequencing of the libraries was done on either Illumina HiSeq 2500 (2x100 bp) or NovaSeq (2x150 bp). The source study handled its data this way. Reads were demultiplexed and collapsed into UMI consensus sequences with MIGEC, and V(D)J alignment was performed with MiXCR. Vaccine-responding clonotypes were identified with edgeR using replicate PBMC samples, with FDR below 0.01 and a log2 fold change above 5 up to day 15 being required. Each bulk clonotype received a CD4 or CD8 identity based on whether the sequenced CD4 or CD8 repertoire contained that clonotype at higher abundance. TCRdb itself trimmed the public reads at Q25 with fastp, ran MiXCR and retained productive beta chains. CDR3 protein sequences are deduplicated, and each keeps its most common genes and DNA. It is TCRdb's table, rather than the study itself, that gives the V and J calls and clone size. Here the sample has a few hundred thousand distinct CDR3 sequences; around 6.8% occur a single time. The ten largest clonotypes hold over 15% of the sample.

This receptor was obtained from a man aged 18 to 35 who received the YFV17D yellow fever vaccine. The chain is made from TRBV10-3 and TRBJ2-5, and 9 junction bases match TRBD1. The sequencing used PBMCs, collected about 49 days after the first yellow fever vaccination. The DNA reads as follows: TGTGCCATCAGGGGACAGGGTTTGGAGACCCAGTACTTC. This is translated as CAIRGQGLETQYF.